This T cell receptor beta chain was sequenced in a study of blood T cell repertoires in COVID-19. Study at large: Donors in the United States, Italy and Spain gave samples during acute or convalescent COVID-19. PBMCs, B-cell-depleted T cells, or T cells were the source of the cDNA or gDNA that made up the material.

During active infection, Seattle patients enrolled and were then monitored through disease. Assay: immunoSEQ multiplex PCR; the TCRdb copy retains only in-frame clones and omits some. The sample lists roughly 230,000 clones; roughly 89% were seen once. The sample taken for sequencing was peripheral blood. This clonotype was obtained from a woman in her sixties or seventies with COVID-19, enrolled during active disease.

CDR3 in amino acids: CASSIDGQAPNYGYTF. CDR3 DNA sequence: TGTGCCAGTAGTATAGACGGACAGGCTCCTAACTATGGCTACACCTTC. The chain is built from TRBV19 and TRBJ1-2; 7 positions agree with TRBD1. This CDR3 is built from 16 residues. CDR1 is LNHDA and CDR2 is SQIVND in the germline V gene (reference sequence). J lost 0 bases, V lost 0 bases, and 4 bases had no gene match.